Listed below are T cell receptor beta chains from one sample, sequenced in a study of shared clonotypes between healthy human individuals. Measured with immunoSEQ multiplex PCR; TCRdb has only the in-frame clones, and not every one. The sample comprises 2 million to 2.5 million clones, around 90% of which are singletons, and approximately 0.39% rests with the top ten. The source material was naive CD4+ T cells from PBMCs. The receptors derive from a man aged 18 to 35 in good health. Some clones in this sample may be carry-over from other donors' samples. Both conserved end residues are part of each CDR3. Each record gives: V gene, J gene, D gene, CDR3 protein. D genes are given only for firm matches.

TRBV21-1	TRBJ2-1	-	CASAHGLAGTYNEQFF
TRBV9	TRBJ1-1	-	CASSGDLGEAFF
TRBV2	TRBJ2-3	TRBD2	CASSTSGSADTQYF
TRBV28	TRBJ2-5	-	CASSSTRGLETQYF
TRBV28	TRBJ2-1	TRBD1	CASSFLGTGTNEQFF
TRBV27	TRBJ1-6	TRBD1	CASSLRGTTSPLHF
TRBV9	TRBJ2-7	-	CASSVGAVTTYEQYF
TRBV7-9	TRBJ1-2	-	CASSQGDYGYTF
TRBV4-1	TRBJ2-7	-	CASSQDPGAPSSYEQYF
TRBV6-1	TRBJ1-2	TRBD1	CASSEQGARYGYTF
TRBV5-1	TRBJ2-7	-	CASSFGGGSYEQYF
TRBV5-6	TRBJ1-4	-	CASSYRVTSEKLFF
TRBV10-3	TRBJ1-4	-	CAISEFTHEKLFF
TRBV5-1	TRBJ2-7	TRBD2	CASSLRGQLAGEFSEQYF
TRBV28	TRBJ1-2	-	CASSLQQGTGYTF